The rows below give T cell receptor beta chains drawn from one sample of a study of T cell repertoires in cytomegalovirus infection. TCRdb redid the calling of the reads with MiXCR, one entry per CDR3 protein. The data contain fewer than 200,000 distinct CDR3 sequences, approximately 14% of them singletons. The sample taken for sequencing was PBMCs. These receptors came from a human donor in good health (CMV status not recorded). Some clones in this sample may be carry-over from other donors' samples. CDR3s include the opening cysteine and the closing phenylalanine or tryptophan. D genes are given only for firm matches. Clone size appears in some rows only: once, few, many, or a class for an expanded clone.

v_gene,d_gene,j_gene,abundance,CDR3nt,CDR3aa
TRBV7-2,TRBD1,TRBJ2-7,-,TGTGCCAGCAACCGGGACAGGAAGGCCGAGCAGTACTTC,CASNRDRKAEQYF
TRBV29-1,-,TRBJ2-2,-,TGCAGCGTTGAGCAACCGAACACCGGGGAGCTGTTTTTT,CSVEQPNTGELFF
TRBV14,-,TRBJ2-3,-,TGTGCCAGCAGCTCGGATCTACAAGATACGCAGTATTTT,CASSSDLQDTQYF
TRBV7-2,TRBD2,TRBJ2-1,many,TGTGCCAGCAGCCAACGACTAGCGGGAGGAAAGCAGTTCTTC,CASSQRLAGGKQFF
TRBV6-8,TRBD2,TRBJ2-5,-,TGTGCCAGCAAACCCTTCACTAGCGAGCAAGAGACCCAGTACTTC,CASKPFTSEQETQYF
TRBV7-8,TRBD2,TRBJ2-5,many,TGTGCCAGCAGCTTACTAGCGGGGCAGGAGACCCAGTACTTC,CASSLLAGQETQYF
TRBV28,-,TRBJ2-1,many,TGTGCCAGCAGACAGGTTTCCTACAATGAGCAGTTCTTC,CASRQVSYNEQFF
TRBV11-3,-,TRBJ2-7,-,TGTGCCAGCAGCGATCCCAGCGGTTCAAACGAGCAGTACTTC,CASSDPSGSNEQYF
TRBV12-3/TRBV12-4,TRBD1,TRBJ1-5,many,TGTGCCAGCAGACCCGACAGGGACAATCAGCCCCAGCATTTT,CASRPDRDNQPQHF
TRBV28,-,TRBJ1-5,many,TGTGCCAGCAGTGACCCTAACTTGAGGGACAAGGTTCAGCCCCAGCATTTT,CASSDPNLRDKVQPQHF
TRBV28,-,TRBJ2-1,many,TGTGCCAGCAGTCCCGGCCCCACAGGGAGGTGGGACAATGAGCAGTTCTTC,CASSPGPTGRWDNEQFF
TRBV30,-,TRBJ1-5,many,TGTGCCTGGAGTGTAGAAGGAAATCAGCCCCAGCATTTT,CAWSVEGNQPQHF
TRBV7-9,-,TRBJ2-5,many,TGTGCCAGCAGACCGGGGGGCCCGGGAAAAGGGACCCAGTACTTC,CASRPGGPGKGTQYF
TRBV5-6,-,TRBJ1-1,few,TGTGCCAGCAGCCTGGGACTGCTGATGCCTGAAGCTTTCTTT,CASSLGLLMPEAFF
TRBV20-1,-,TRBJ2-2,few,TGCAGTGCTAGGGGTGTGTCCAACACCGGGGAGCTGTTTTTT,CSARGVSNTGELFF
TRBV10-3,-,TRBJ2-7,many,TGTGCCATTTCCCTCCGGGACAAAGACGAGCAGTACTTC,CAISLRDKDEQYF
TRBV4-3,-,TRBJ2-7,few,TGCGCCAGCAGCCAAGAGTGGGGGGAGCGCTACGAGCAGTACTTC,CASSQEWGERYEQYF
TRBV9,TRBD1,TRBJ1-6,-,TGTGCCAGCAGTAAAGAAGGGACAGCTTATTCACCCCTCCACTTT,CASSKEGTAYSPLHF
TRBV7-2,TRBD1,TRBJ2-7,many,TGTGCCAGCAGCTTAGAGGGACAGGGAATCTACGAGCAGTACTTC,CASSLEGQGIYEQYF
TRBV30,-,TRBJ1-1,-,TGTGCCTGGACCTCCTCCCGCGAAGCTTTCTTT,CAWTSSREAFF
TRBV20-1,-,TRBJ2-1,few,TGCAGTGCTAAGACTAGATCTTCTTTCAATGAGCAGTTCTTC,CSAKTRSSFNEQFF
TRBV19,TRBD1,TRBJ1-2,-,TGTGCCAGTATGCAGGGGGGTTCCTTCACCTTC,CASMQGGSFTF
TRBV19,TRBD2,TRBJ2-7,few,TGTGCCACCGGACTAGCGGGAGGCGGAGAGCAGTACTTC,CATGLAGGGEQYF
TRBV2,TRBD1,TRBJ2-5,few,TGTGCCAGCACCTTCTACAGGGGGTCCGGAGAGACCCAGTACTTC,CASTFYRGSGETQYF
TRBV5-5,-,TRBJ2-2,many,TGTGCCAGCAGCTACCGTAGACAGAACACCGGGGAGCTGTTTTTT,CASSYRRQNTGELFF
TRBV6-5,TRBD1,TRBJ1-1,many,TGTGCCGTACAGGGGGCGTCTGAAGCTTTCTTT,CAVQGASEAFF
TRBV6-2/TRBV6-3,-,TRBJ2-1,few,TGTGCCAGCAGTTATTGGCTCCTCGGGAACTCCTACAATGAGCAGTTCTTC,CASSYWLLGNSYNEQFF
TRBV6-5,-,TRBJ1-4,few,TGTGCCAGCAGTTACCGAACGGGGGGCTTGAATGAAAAACTGTTTTTT,CASSYRTGGLNEKLFF
TRBV5-1,TRBD1,TRBJ2-5,few,TGCGCCAGCAGCTTGGTCCGGACAGGGCGGGGAGAGACCCAGTACTTC,CASSLVRTGRGETQYF
TRBV7-2,-,TRBJ1-1,many,TGTGCCAGCAGCCTAAGATGGGGGAACACTGAAGCTTTCTTT,CASSLRWGNTEAFF
TRBV29-1,-,TRBJ1-4,-,TGCAGCGCTGGGGGTTGGTCGGGTGAAAAACTGTTTTTT,CSAGGWSGEKLFF
TRBV6-5,TRBD2,TRBJ2-3,many,TGTGCCAGCAGTCCCTGGGTAGCGGGAGGCCAAGATACGCAGTATTTT,CASSPWVAGGQDTQYF
TRBV7-9,-,TRBJ2-1,many,TGTGCCAGCTCCTTAGCGGCCCCGCCCTACAATGAGCAGTTCTTC,CASSLAAPPYNEQFF
TRBV13,TRBD2,TRBJ2-1,-,TGCGCCAGCAGCCCGGGGACTATCTCCTACAATGAGCAGTTCTTC,CASSPGTISYNEQFF
TRBV7-9,-,TRBJ1-5,many,TGTGCCAGCAGCTTAGTTACCTGGCAGGGTAGTAGGGGCAATCAGCCCCAGCATTTT,CASSLVTWQGSRGNQPQHF
TRBV6-1,-,TRBJ2-5,many,TGTGCCAGCAGCAGGGACCTGTGGGATCAAGAGACCCAGTACTTC,CASSRDLWDQETQYF
TRBV5-5,TRBD2,TRBJ2-5,few,TGTGCCAGCAGCTTGACTACGGCTAGCGGACAAGAGACCCAGTACTTC,CASSLTTASGQETQYF
TRBV10-3,TRBD2,TRBJ2-1,many,TGTGCCATCAGTGAGTCGGCTAGCGGGGGGGGCCTCCAGCAGTTCTTC,CAISESASGGGLQQFF
TRBV2,-,TRBJ1-6,-,TGTGCCAGCAGTGGGCGCCTCGGTGATAATTCACCCCTCCACTTT,CASSGRLGDNSPLHF
TRBV7-2,TRBD1,TRBJ2-5,many,TGTGCCAGCAGCCGGGACAGCCAAGAGACCCAGTACTTC,CASSRDSQETQYF
TRBV7-3,-,TRBJ1-1,many,TGTGCCAGCAGCTTGAGGATGAACACTGAAGCTTTCTTT,CASSLRMNTEAFF